The 17 T cell receptor beta chains below were found in one sample sequenced in a study of blood T cell repertoires in COVID-19. Clones were read by immunoSEQ multiplex PCR, and TCRdb kept only the in-frame ones, dropping some. The table records 300,000 to 400,000 clones, just over 85% of them present only once. The sequenced sample consisted of PBMCs or T cells enriched from blood (not recorded which). The receptors derive from a woman aged 40 to 55 with acute COVID-19.

The chain has TRBV7-2 and TRBJ2-6; 8 bases are a match to TRBD1. The CDR3 length is 16 residues. Germline-derived CDR1 and CDR2 are SGHTA and FQGNSA. V lost 1 base and J lost 2; bases outside the gene matches: 1. The CDR3 nucleotides are TGTGCCAGCAGCTTAGTGACAGGGGCTGGGGCCAACGTCCTGACTTTC. Amino acids: CASSLVTGAGANVLTF.

This chain uses TRBV18 with TRBJ2-6; D is perhaps TRBD2 (5 bases). Trimming took 3 bases from V and 0 from J, leaving 18 bases between them. Germline loops: CDR1 KGHSH, CDR2 LQKENI. The CDR3 runs 19 residues. DNA of the CDR3: TGTGCCAGCTCACCCCCGGGGTCTCTCGCTCTCTCTGGGGCCAACGTCCTGACTTTC. Its protein is CASSPPGSLALSGANVLTF. Drawing the rest from reference TRBV18 and TRBJ2-6, the complete variable domain is NAGVMQNPRHLVRRRGQEARLRCSPMKGHSHVYWYRQLPEEGLKFMVYLQKENIIDESGMPKERFSAEFPKEGPSILRIQQVVRGDSAAYFCASSPPGSLALSGANVLTFGAGSRLTVL.

The chain uses TRBV21-1 and TRBJ2-3; TRBD1 is taken as the D call from the table, unchecked against the DNA. TRBV21-1 is marked as a pseudogene. The CDR3 is 19 residues long. The CDR3 nucleotides read TGTGCCAGCAGCACCTCGACAGGGACCAAAGGGTGCCAAACAGATACGCAGTATTTT. This translates into CASSTSTGTKGCQTDTQYF.

The chain combines TRBV7-2 with TRBJ2-3; 11 bases match TRBD2. Trimming took 3 bases from V and 4 from J; bases not matched to a gene: 3. This CDR3 contains 15 residues. Germline CDR1 is SGHTA and CDR2 is FQGNSA. CDR3 loop: CASSFLAGGADTQYF. The CDR3 DNA is TGTGCCAGCAGCTTCTTAGCGGGAGGGGCAGATACGCAGTATTTT.

This clone has a handful of counts. The J gene is TRBJ1-1, the V gene TRBV2; D is possibly TRBD1 (6 bases). The germline V gene encodes CDR1 SNHLY and CDR2 FYNNEI. CDR3 length equals 14 residues. Deletions cut 8 bases from V and 1 base from J, with 14 bases between. The CDR3 nucleotides read TGTGCCAGCGTTACAGGACAGTGGAACACTGAAGCTTTCTTT. Protein product: CASVTGQWNTEAFF.

As DNA, the CDR3 is TGTGCCAGCAGCTTGGGACAGGGGCTTTGGGAGCAGTTCTTC. Translated: CASSLGQGLWEQFF. V gene TRBV5-6 combines with J gene TRBJ2-1; 8 nucleotides line up with TRBD1. Per germline, CDR1 SGHDT and CDR2 YYEEEE. J gave up 10 bases and V 0 bases, and 6 bases lay outside the gene matches. The CDR3 covers 14 residues.

This sequence joins TRBV5-6 and TRBJ1-2, with D tentatively TRBD1 (6 bases). The CDR3 runs 15 residues. From germline, CDR1 is SGHDT and CDR2 YYEEEE. The V and J ends lost 2 bases and 3 bases respectively, with 14 bases between them. The CDR3 bases are TGTGCCAGCAGCTTAATCGGGGGGCGAGACTATGGCTACACCTTC. This gives the protein CASSLIGGRDYGYTF.

This chain uses TRBV10-3 with TRBJ2-2; 13 positions agree with TRBD2. CDR1 and CDR2 (germline): ENHRY, SYGVKD. The CDR3 is 14 residues long. V dropped 10 bases and J dropped 3; count of bases not matched to a gene: 2. The CDR3 here is CATGLAGDTGELFF. CDR3 DNA: TGTGCCACAGGACTAGCGGGGGACACCGGGGAGCTGTTTTTT.

The V call is TRBV27, the J call TRBJ2-1; TRBD2 matches 14 bases. CDR3 size: 20 residues. V was clipped by 6 bases and J by 1 base; unmatched bases: 14. Germline-derived CDR1 and CDR2 are MNHEY and SMNVEV (reference sequence). The CDR3 coding sequence is TGTGCCAGCAGGGGGGGGACTAGCGGGAGTATTTTGGTGTCCTACAATGAGCAGTTCTTC. Translating gives CASRGGTSGSILVSYNEQFF.

This sequence joins TRBV4-3 and TRBJ1-4; 9 bases line up with TRBD1. The trim removed 4 bases at V and 5 bases at J, leaving 5 bases unmatched. This CDR3 is 15 amino acids long. The germline V gene encodes CDR1 LGHNA and CDR2 YSLEER. The CDR3: CASSLSGTGNEKLFF. The CDR3, as DNA: TGCGCCAGCAGCCTTTCCGGGACAGGGAATGAAAAACTGTTTTTT.

V usage is TRBV28 and J usage is TRBJ2-3; D ambiguous. Germline V gene sequence: CDR1 MDHEN, CDR2 SYDVKM. CDR3 length equals 11 residues. Trimming took 5 bases from V and 4 from J, leaving 4 bases between them. This CDR3 is CASSQADTQYF. In DNA, the CDR3 is TGTGCCAGCAGTCAGGCAGATACGCAGTATTTT.

The chain joins TRBV13 to TRBJ2-3; TRBD2 is a possible D gene (5 bases). The CDR3 spans 15 residues. The V end lost 5 bases, the J end lost 5 bases, and 17 bases lay between the germline ends. The germline CDR1 and CDR2 sequences are PRHDT and FYEKMQ (reference sequence). The CDR3 is CASSPLREGGDTQYF. In nucleotides, the CDR3 is TGTGCCAGCAGCCCCCTTCGTGAGGGCGGAGATACGCAGTATTTT.

This chain joins TRBV14 and TRBJ1-2; unclear D gene. The length of the CDR3 is 13 residues. CDR1 and CDR2 (germline): SGHDN, FVKESK. Deletions cut 1 base from V and 8 bases from J, with 11 bases between. CDR3 residues: CASSQAPGWGYTF. The CDR3 nucleotides read TGTGCCAGCAGCCAAGCCCCAGGATGGGGCTACACCTTC.

This rearrangement joins TRBV5-1 to TRBJ2-5; D is undetermined. The CDR3 runs to 14 residues. Trimming removed 4 bases at V and 2 bases at J, with 12 bases between. The germline V gene has CDR1 SGHRS and CDR2 YFSETQ. CDR3 DNA sequence: TGCGCCAGCAGCCCGGCGACACCACAAGAGACCCAGTACTTC. It is translated as CASSPATPQETQYF. Variable domain in full (rest from reference TRBV5-1 and TRBJ2-5): KAGVTQTPRYLIKTRGQQVTLSCSPISGHRSVSWYQQTPGQGLQFLFEYFSETQRNKGNFPGRFSGRQFSNSRSEMNVSTLELGDSALYLCASSPATPQETQYFGPGTRLLVL.

CDR3 sequence (DNA): TGTGCCAGCAGCCAAGTGACTAGCAAGTTCTTC. Translating it yields CASSQVTSKFF. The chain couples TRBV3-1 (or the pseudogene TRBV3-2) to TRBJ2-1; 7 bases fit TRBD2. In germline, CDR1 is LGHDT, CDR2 YNNKEL (reference sequence). With 1 base clipped from V and 14 bases from J, the junction kept 2 bases outside the gene matches. CDR3 length: 11 residues.

To note about this clone: This CDR3 is also generated by other DNA sequences in the sample. The chain carries TRBV7-2 and TRBJ2-5; tentatively, D is TRBD1 (6 bases). There are 13 residues in the CDR3. With 6 bases removed from V and 5 bases from J, the gap between germline ends came to 13 bases. The V gene's germline CDR1 is SGHTA and CDR2 FQGNSA. The CDR3 here is CASSPRGGETQYF. CDR3 nucleotide sequence: TGTGCCAGCAGTCCCAGGGGCGGCGAGACCCAGTACTTC.

The chain recombines TRBV14 with TRBJ1-5; the D gene is possibly TRBD1 (6 bases). CDR3 size: 14 residues. Per the germline V gene, CDR1 is SGHDN and CDR2 is FVKESK. Trimming left V 3 bases short and J 6 bases short, with 12 bases between. Here the CDR3 reads CASSHRGPGQPQHF. The DNA of the CDR3 is TGTGCCAGCAGCCACAGGGGCCCGGGTCAGCCCCAGCATTTT.